Each of the 30 T cell receptor beta chains below was sequenced from the same sample in a study of T cells in Graves' hyperthyroidism and ophthalmopathy. TCR beta CDR3 regions were amplified from RNA. In the first-round RT-PCR of the TCR CDR3, the HTBI primer set was used. Using its own MiXCR run on the multiplex PCR reads, TCRdb lists one record per CDR3 protein. The table has hundreds of thousands of distinct CDR3 sequences, around 17% seen once; the top ten hold 28%. The specimen was blood. The source is a woman younger than 35 with Graves' ophthalmopathy.

This clonotype was seen repeatedly, ten times or more. V is TRBV20-1 and J is TRBJ1-1; perhaps TRBD1 as D (6 bases). Germline V gives CDR1 DFQATT, CDR2 SNEGSKA (reference sequence). The CDR3 covers 13 residues. V lost 0 bases to trimming and J lost 4 bases, with 9 bases between them. The CDR3 DNA reads TGCAGTGCTAGAGACAGGGGATCCACTGAAGCTTTCTTT. Protein: CSARDRGSTEAFF.

This clonotype occurred a few times. The rearrangement links TRBV19 to TRBJ1-5; TRBD1 is a possible D gene (5 bases). The length of the CDR3 is 14 residues. Germline CDR1 reads LNHDA; CDR2 reads SQIVND (reference sequence). Trimming pared 7 bases from V and 5 bases from J, leaving 15 bases between. The CDR3 sequence: CASKVGGFDQPQHF. The CDR3 nucleotides read TGTGCCAGTAAAGTCGGGGGGTTTGATCAGCCCCAGCATTTT.

This clonotype was recorded once. The gene calls are TRBV5-1 and TRBJ2-1; D is possibly TRBD2 (7 bases). CDR1 is SGHRS and CDR2 is YFSETQ in the germline V gene. The germline V and J ends were trimmed by 6 bases and 6 bases, with 22 bases remaining between them. This CDR3 is built from 16 residues. The DNA for the CDR3 is TGCGCCAGCAAGACTGAGGCGGCGGGGGCCCTCAATGAGCAGTTCTTC. It encodes CASKTEAAGALNEQFF.

This clonotype has a count of ten or more. The rearrangement joins TRBV7-9 to TRBJ2-3; D is unresolved. Germline CDR1 reads SEHNR; CDR2 reads FQNEAQ (reference sequence). V lost 3 bases and J lost 2, with 12 bases in between. This CDR3 comprises 15 residues. The CDR3 sequence is CASSLVHTSTDTQYF. For the CDR3, the DNA is TGTGCCAGCAGCTTGGTCCACACCTCCACAGATACGCAGTATTTT.

This sequence joins TRBV7-9 and TRBJ1-1; D gene ambiguous. The V end lost 6 bases, the J end lost 1 base, and 15 bases lay between the germline ends. This CDR3 comprises 15 residues. In germline, CDR1 is SEHNR, CDR2 FQNEAQ (reference sequence). The DNA for the CDR3 is TGTGCCAGCAGGGCTTCTAGGGCTCCGAACACTGAAGCTTTCTTT. Protein: CASRASRAPNTEAFF.

This clonotype has at least ten counts. The chain carries TRBV9 and TRBJ2-1; 7 nucleotides line up with TRBD2. CDR1 SGDLS and CDR2 YYNGEE come from the germline V gene. V trimming: 0 bases; J trimming: 3 bases; junction bases outside the gene matches: 3. The CDR3 has 15 residues. The CDR3 spells CASSVEAGYYNEQFF. CDR3 in DNA: TGTGCCAGCAGCGTAGAAGCGGGGTACTACAATGAGCAGTTCTTC.

The CDR3 protein is CASSSTQGGLAGGPVYEQFF. The CDR3 region has the DNA TGTGCCAGCAGCTCCACCCAGGGAGGGCTAGCGGGAGGGCCTGTATATGAGCAGTTCTTC. This rearrangement joins TRBV11-2 to TRBJ2-1; 12 bases map to TRBD2. This CDR3 region has 20 residues. The V and J ends lost 4 bases and 8 bases, in that order; junction bases with no gene match: 21. Germline lookup yields CDR1 SGHAT and CDR2 FQNNGV.

Many counts were recorded for this clonotype. J is TRBJ1-1 and V is TRBV19; no definite D call. The germline V gene has CDR1 LNHDA and CDR2 SQIVND (reference sequence). CDR3 size: 14 residues. Trimming shortened V by 1 base and J by 2 bases, and 8 bases separated the two germline ends. This CDR3 reads CASSIVAGNTEAFF. CDR3 nucleotides: TGTGCCAGTAGTATAGTTGCAGGCAACACTGAAGCTTTCTTT.

The count of this clonotype is one. This chain links TRBV7-3 with TRBJ2-3; 8 nucleotides line up with TRBD2. This CDR3 is built from 16 residues. Germline lookup yields CDR1 SGHTA and CDR2 FQGTGA. Trimming cost V 3 bases and J 5 bases; bases outside gene matches: 10. Here the CDR3 DNA reads TGTGCCAGCAGCTTGTACCCCGGGGGGGGCGGAGATACGCAGTATTTT. Translating it yields CASSLYPGGGGDTQYF.

In this sample, this clonotype turned up many times. The rearrangement links TRBV28 to TRBJ2-2; 11 bases map to TRBD2. This CDR3 region has 16 residues. Unmatched junction bases numbered 4, after V lost 7 bases and J lost 0 bases. Germline V gene sequence: CDR1 MDHEN, CDR2 SYDVKM. CDR3 nucleotides: TGTGCCAGCAAACTAGCGGGGGCGACGAACACCGGGGAGCTGTTTTTT. It translates to CASKLAGATNTGELFF.

This clonotype showed up many times. The CDR3 bases are TGCGCCAGCAGCTCGGCTGGGGTTAGGAACACTGAAGCTTTCTTT. It yields the protein CASSSAGVRNTEAFF. The chain has TRBV5-1 and TRBJ1-1; D gene ambiguous. The CDR3 contains 15 residues. Trimming removed 3 bases at V and 1 base at J, with 13 bases between. CDR1 is SGHRS, CDR2 YFSETQ, per germline.

This clonotype was seen at least ten times. This chain links TRBV6-2 or TRBV6-3 with TRBJ1-5; D is uncertain. Germline V gives CDR1 MNHEY, CDR2 SVGEGT. CDR3 length equals 12 residues. Trimming removed 8 bases from V and 4 bases from J, with 9 bases in between. The CDR3 DNA follows: TGTGCCAGCGCTGGTCCGAATCAGCCCCAGCATTTT. Translated, it gives CASAGPNQPQHF.

On this clonotype: This may be a read error: a much more frequent sequence differs by one nucleotide. The chain joins TRBV24-1 to TRBJ2-5; 12 bases agree with TRBD2. The junction had 14 bases not matched to a gene; V was cut back by 11 bases and J by 5 bases. This CDR3 has 16 residues. CDR1 and CDR2 from the germline V gene are KGHDR and SFDVKD. In DNA, the CDR3 is TGTGCCAGCAGCCCTTCTAGCGGGGGGGCCGGGGAGACCCAGTACTTC. Protein: CASSPSSGGAGETQYF.

This clonotype has at least ten counts. This chain joins TRBV3-1 and TRBJ2-3; no clear D gene. The CDR3 extends over 15 amino acids. V shed 0 bases and J shed 3 bases, with 10 bases lying between them. Germline assignment: CDR1 LGHDT and CDR2 YNNKEL (reference sequence). Here the CDR3 DNA reads TGTGCCAGCAGCCAAGATCTTGGCGCGACAGATACGCAGTATTTT. Protein product: CASSQDLGATDTQYF.

This clonotype was detected many times. This rearrangement joins TRBV6-2 or TRBV6-3 to TRBJ2-5; 7 nucleotides match TRBD2. Germline CDR1 and CDR2: MNHEY and SVGEGT. The length of the CDR3 is 14 residues. V was pared by 6 bases and J by 4 bases, with 8 bases of the junction left unmatched. The CDR3 spells CASRPGGRTETQYF. DNA of the CDR3: TGTGCCAGCAGACCGGGCGGGAGAACAGAGACCCAGTACTTC.

Ten or more counts support this clonotype. The chain uses TRBV10-3 and TRBJ1-1; TRBD1 is a possible D gene (5 bases). V was clipped by 11 bases and J by 0 bases, with 10 bases between them. Germline V gene data show CDR1 as ENHRY and CDR2 as SYGVKD. The CDR3 is 12 residues long. The CDR3 loop reads CAAAGLNTEAFF. DNA for the CDR3: TGTGCCGCCGCAGGGTTGAACACTGAAGCTTTCTTT.

This clonotype was counted ten times or more. The chain is built from TRBV28 and TRBJ2-1; D is undetermined. Trimming removed 4 bases from V and 7 bases from J, with 5 bases in between. Germline V lookup: CDR1 MDHEN, CDR2 SYDVKM. The CDR3 has 11 residues. CDR3 sequence: CASSWGNEQFF. In DNA, the CDR3 is TGTGCCAGCAGTTGGGGAAATGAGCAGTTCTTC.

There are a few counts of this clonotype. The V and J genes are TRBV5-4 and TRBJ2-7; TRBD1 agrees at 7 bases. The CDR3 spans 13 residues. V was pared by 3 bases and J by 6 bases, with 6 bases of the junction left unmatched. Germline CDR1 reads SGHNT; CDR2 reads YYREEE (reference sequence). For the CDR3, the DNA is TGTGCCAGCAGCTGGGAGACAGGGAGCGAGCAGTACTTC. This gives the protein CASSWETGSEQYF.

As concerns this clonotype: At one end the junction does not follow the germline gene, possibly because of a read error. This chain joins TRBV28 and TRBJ1-5; no firm D call. Germline CDR1 MDHEN, CDR2 SYDVKM. The CDR3 is 9 amino acids. The CDR3 nucleotides are TGTGCCAGCAGTCAGCCCCAGCATTTT. This translates into CASSQPQHF. The full variable domain, rest sourced from reference TRBV28 and TRBJ1-5, is DVKVTQSSRYLVKRTGEKVFLECVQDMDHENMFWYRQDPGLGLRLIYFSYDVKMKEKGDIPEGYSVSREKKERFSLILESASTNQTSMYLCASSQPQHFGDGTRLSIL.

This clonotype was recorded at least ten times. The rearrangement joins TRBV6-1 to TRBJ2-3; no clear D. V was trimmed by 3 bases and J by 0 bases, leaving 10 bases between them. Germline lookup yields CDR1 MNHNS and CDR2 SASEGT. The CDR3 consists of 15 residues. This CDR3 reads CASSDQELSTDTQYF. The CDR3 DNA reads as TGTGCCAGCAGTGACCAGGAACTTAGCACAGATACGCAGTATTTT.

This clonotype was picked up many times. CDR3 loop: CASSLRELKDTQYF. The CDR3 nucleotides are TGTGCCAGCTCATTAAGGGAACTAAAAGATACGCAGTATTTT. The rearrangement joins TRBV18 to TRBJ2-3; D remains unclear. The CDR3 loop spans 14 amino acids. V gave up 5 bases and J gave up 5 bases, with 14 bases separating them. In germline, CDR1 is KGHSH, CDR2 LQKENI.

This clonotype was counted ten times or more. The V and J genes are TRBV12-3 or TRBV12-4 and TRBJ2-7; the D is unclear. V shed 2 bases and J shed 7 bases, with 15 bases lying between them. This CDR3 has 14 amino acids. DNA for the CDR3: TGTGCCAGCAGTTTAAGGTTCGGTGGGATGGAGCAGTACTTC. It specifies CASSLRFGGMEQYF.

At least ten counts were recorded for this clonotype. This chain links TRBV18 with TRBJ1-3, with unresolved D. The V end lost 5 bases, the J end lost 0 bases, and 17 bases lay between the germline ends. The V gene's germline CDR1 is KGHSH and CDR2 LQKENI. CDR3 size: 17 residues. For the CDR3, the DNA is TGTGCCAGCTCATTTGAGACGGCAGACCCCTCTGGAAACACCATATATTTT. Translation: CASSFETADPSGNTIYF.

This clonotype was counted many times. The chain employs TRBV28 and TRBJ2-6, with 7 bases aligning to TRBD1. CDR1 and CDR2 from the germline V gene are MDHEN and SYDVKM. V shed 5 bases and J 0 bases; nucleotides not matched to a gene: 10. This CDR3 spans 18 amino acids. CDR3 amino acids: CASSTWTGPDSGANVLTF. The CDR3 DNA reads TGTGCCAGCAGTACCTGGACAGGACCCGACTCTGGGGCCAACGTCCTGACTTTC.

In this sample, this clonotype turned up many times. J is TRBJ2-3 and V is TRBV11-3; TRBD2 might be the D (5 bases). Trimming pared 5 bases from V and 6 bases from J, leaving 12 bases between. CDR1 and CDR2 (germline): SGHNT, YENEEA. The CDR3 contains 13 residues. The CDR3, as DNA: TGTGCCAGCAGCCCGCCGGGGAGTGATACGCAGTATTTT. Its protein is CASSPPGSDTQYF.

This clonotype was observed many times. The rearrangement uses TRBV5-6 and TRBJ2-3; either TRBD1 or TRBD2 may supply D (5 bases each). The germline V and J ends were trimmed by 3 bases and 2 bases, with 13 bases remaining between them. CDR3 length: 15 amino acids. CDR1 is SGHDT and CDR2 is YYEEEE in the germline V gene. The CDR3 DNA reads as TGTGCCAGCAGCTCCCGGGACGGAATCACAGATACGCAGTATTTT. Amino acids: CASSSRDGITDTQYF.

Many counts were recorded for this clonotype. The chain employs TRBV20-1 and TRBJ2-7; 12 nucleotides match TRBD2. This CDR3 comprises 15 residues. CDR1 DFQATT and CDR2 SNEGSKA come from the germline V gene (reference sequence). After removal of 5 bases from V and 0 bases from J, the junction contained 5 bases not matched to a gene. The CDR3 bases are TGCAGTGCTCCAGAACTAGCGGGGGGCTCCTACGAGCAGTACTTC. As protein: CSAPELAGGSYEQYF.

This rearrangement joins TRBV14 to TRBJ2-7; TRBD2 matches 8 bases. The CDR3 length is 15 residues. CDR1 and CDR2 (germline): SGHDN, FVKESK. Germline trimming cut 5 bases from V and 3 bases from J; bases unmatched to any gene: 9. DNA of the CDR3: TGTGCCAGCAGCGCTCTAGCGGGTGATTACTACGAGCAGTACTTC. Its protein product is CASSALAGDYYEQYF.

This clonotype was detected ten times or more. The chain combines TRBV2 with TRBJ1-2; D is possibly TRBD1 (6 bases). Deletions cut 5 bases from V and 6 bases from J, with 19 bases between. This CDR3 is built from 15 residues. Germline CDR1 is SNHLY and CDR2 is FYNNEI. The DNA for the CDR3 is TGTGCCAGCAGTAAAAACCGGGGGGGGCTAGATGGCTACACCTTC. Translation: CASSKNRGGLDGYTF.

This clonotype was observed many times. The chain employs TRBV27 and TRBJ2-3; weak D call: TRBD2 (7 bases). The CDR3 spans 17 residues. CDR1 and CDR2 (germline): MNHEY, SMNVEV (reference sequence). Between the trimmed V and J ends, which lost 5 bases and 4 bases, there was a span of 22 bases. The CDR3 DNA reads TGTGCCAGCAGTCCGATCTGGAGAGGGGGGGCCGCAGATACGCAGTATTTT. Amino acids: CASSPIWRGGAADTQYF.